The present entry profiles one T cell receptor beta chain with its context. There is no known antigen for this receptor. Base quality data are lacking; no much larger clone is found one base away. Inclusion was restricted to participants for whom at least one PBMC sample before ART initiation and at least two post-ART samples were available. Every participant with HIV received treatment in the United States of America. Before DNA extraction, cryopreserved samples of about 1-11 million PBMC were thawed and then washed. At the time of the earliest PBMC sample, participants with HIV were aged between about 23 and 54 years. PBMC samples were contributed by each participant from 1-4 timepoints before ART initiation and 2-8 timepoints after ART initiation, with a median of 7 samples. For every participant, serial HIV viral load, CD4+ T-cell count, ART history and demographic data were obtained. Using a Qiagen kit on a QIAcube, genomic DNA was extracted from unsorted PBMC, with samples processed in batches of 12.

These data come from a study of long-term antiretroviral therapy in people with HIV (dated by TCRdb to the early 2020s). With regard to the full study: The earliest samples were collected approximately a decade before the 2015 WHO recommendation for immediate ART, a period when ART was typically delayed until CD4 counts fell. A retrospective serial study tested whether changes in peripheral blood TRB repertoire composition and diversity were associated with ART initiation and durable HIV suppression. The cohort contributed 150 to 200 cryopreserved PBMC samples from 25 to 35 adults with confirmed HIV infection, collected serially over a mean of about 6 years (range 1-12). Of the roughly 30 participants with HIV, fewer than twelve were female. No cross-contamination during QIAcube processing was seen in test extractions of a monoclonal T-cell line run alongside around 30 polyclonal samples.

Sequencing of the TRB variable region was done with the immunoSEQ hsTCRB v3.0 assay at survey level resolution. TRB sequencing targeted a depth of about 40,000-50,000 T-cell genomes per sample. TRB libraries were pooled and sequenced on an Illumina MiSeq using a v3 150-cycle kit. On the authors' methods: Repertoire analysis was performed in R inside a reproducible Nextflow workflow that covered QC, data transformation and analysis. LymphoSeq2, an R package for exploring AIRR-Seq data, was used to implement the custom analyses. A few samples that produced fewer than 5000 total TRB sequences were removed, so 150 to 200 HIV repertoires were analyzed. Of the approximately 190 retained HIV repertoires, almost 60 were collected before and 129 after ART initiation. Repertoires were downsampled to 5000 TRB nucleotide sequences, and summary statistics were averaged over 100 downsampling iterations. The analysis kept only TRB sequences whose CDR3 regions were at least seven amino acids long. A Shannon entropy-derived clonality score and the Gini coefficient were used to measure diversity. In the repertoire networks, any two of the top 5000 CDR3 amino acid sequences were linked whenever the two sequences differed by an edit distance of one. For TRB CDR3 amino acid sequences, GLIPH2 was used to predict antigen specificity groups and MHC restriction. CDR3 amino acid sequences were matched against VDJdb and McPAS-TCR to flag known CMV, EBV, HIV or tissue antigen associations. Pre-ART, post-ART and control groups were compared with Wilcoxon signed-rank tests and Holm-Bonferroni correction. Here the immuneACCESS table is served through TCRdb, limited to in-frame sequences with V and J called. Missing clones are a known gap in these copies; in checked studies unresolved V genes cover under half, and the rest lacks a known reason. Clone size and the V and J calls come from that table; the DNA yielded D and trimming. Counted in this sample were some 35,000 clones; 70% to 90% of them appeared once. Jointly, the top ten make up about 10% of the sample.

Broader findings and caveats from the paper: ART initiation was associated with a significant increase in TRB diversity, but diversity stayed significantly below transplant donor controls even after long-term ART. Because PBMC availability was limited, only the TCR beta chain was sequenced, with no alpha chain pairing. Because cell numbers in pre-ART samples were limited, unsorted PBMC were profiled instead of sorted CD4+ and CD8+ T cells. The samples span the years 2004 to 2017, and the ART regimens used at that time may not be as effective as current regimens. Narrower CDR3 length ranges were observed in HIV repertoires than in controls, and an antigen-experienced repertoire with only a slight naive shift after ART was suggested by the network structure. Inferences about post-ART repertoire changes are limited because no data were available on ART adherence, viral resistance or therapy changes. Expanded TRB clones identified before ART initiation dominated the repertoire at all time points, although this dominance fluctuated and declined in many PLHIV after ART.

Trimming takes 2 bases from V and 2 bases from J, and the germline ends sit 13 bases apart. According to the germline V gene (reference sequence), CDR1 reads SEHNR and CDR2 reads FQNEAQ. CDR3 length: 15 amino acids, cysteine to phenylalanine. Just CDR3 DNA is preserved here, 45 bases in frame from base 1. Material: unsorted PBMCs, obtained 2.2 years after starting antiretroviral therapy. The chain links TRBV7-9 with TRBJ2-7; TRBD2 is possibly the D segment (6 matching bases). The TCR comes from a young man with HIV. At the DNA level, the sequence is TGTGCCAGCAGCTTACCCGGGGGACGGACCTACGAGCAGTACTTC. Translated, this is CASSLPGGRTYEQYF.